The clone carrying this T cell receptor (beta chain) appeared many times. The antigen is undetermined. In making TCR beta libraries, quantitative 5'-RACE with molecular barcodes was used. TCRdb used MiXCR to reprocess the 5' RACE reads, holding one entry per CDR3 protein. The sample carries roughly 40,000 distinct CDR3 sequences, 3% to 4% recorded once. The sample originates from a study of CD8 T cells in ankylosing spondylitis. Study observations and caveats: Matched ankylosing spondylitis synovial fluid reportedly showed significant enrichment of disease-linked clones.

The specimen sequenced was blood, either unsorted or a sorted T cell fraction (not recorded which). The receptor was derived from a female donor with ankylosing spondylitis or in good health (not recorded which).

The CDR3 loop is CASSSDGKGFDEQFF. The CDR3 bases are TGTGCCAGCAGCTCGGACGGGAAGGGCTTCGATGAGCAGTTCTTC. The chain carries TRBV9 and TRBJ2-1; tentatively, D is TRBD2 (5 bases). The CDR3 covers 15 residues. The germline gives CDR1 SGDLS, CDR2 YYNGEE. Trimming took off 4 bases at V and 8 bases at J, with 19 bases between the two ends. Together with reference TRBV9 and TRBJ2-1, the CDR3 gives the full variable domain: DSGVTQTPKHLITATGQRVTLRCSPRSGDLSVYWYQQSLDQGLQFLIQYYNGEERAKGNILERFSAQQFPDLHSELNLSSLELGDSALYFCASSSDGKGFDEQFFGPGTRLTVL.